This paragraph reports one T cell receptor (beta chain). This clonotype was observed a handful of times. Which antigen it targets is not known. There are no base qualities to consult, and no much larger clone falls within one base. The sample originates from a study of T-cell memory formation after mild COVID-19 (dated by TCRdb to 2020 to 2023). Study-wide context: TCR sequence clusters from the two donors were found to be largely donor specific. Two young, previously healthy adult volunteers made up the cohort, one male and one female. Longitudinal TCRalpha and TCRbeta repertoire sequencing tracked T-cell clones expanding and contracting after mild COVID-19 in a couple of donors.

This sample was sequenced with an Illumina NovaSeq 6000. TCRalpha and TCRbeta cDNA libraries were built by 5'RACE with constant-segment primers, adding sample barcodes and unique molecular identifiers. RNA was extracted from every sample with Trizol reagent. Amplification of the libraries took two PCR steps, and the second step added a second sample barcode plus Illumina TruSeq adapters. Sequencing of libraries was performed on an Illumina NovaSeq with 2 x 150 bp paired-end reads. The authors processed their data as follows. With migec v1.2.7, reads were demultiplexed and then collapsed into UMI-guided consensus sequences. With mixcr v2.1.11, UMI consensuses were aligned to TRA and TRB V and J templates and assembled into clonotypes. Clonotypes were classified as expanded or contracted when called significant by both edgeR and NoisET, with noise models trained on biological replicates. For edgeR calls, a false discovery rate-adjusted p below 0.01 and a log2 fold-change threshold of 1 were applied. As an exploratory analysis of dynamics, max-normalized trajectories of the 1000 most abundant clonotypes were examined with PCA combined with hierarchical clustering. Separately sequenced CD4+ and CD8+ repertoires were used to assign the CD4 or CD8 phenotype of responding clones. TCRdb trimmed public reads at Q25 via fastp, called clones via MiXCR and kept in-frame beta chains. Entries are consolidated by CDR3 protein sequence, retaining the most common genes and DNA. Here the V and J calls rest on TCRdb's processing, not on the authors' analysis. The sample table shows 400,000 to 500,000 distinct CDR3 sequences, and approximately 18% are seen once. The ten most abundant clones make up around a fifth of the sample.

Ficoll-Paque density gradient centrifugation was used to isolate PBMCs. The paper's findings and limits, for the study overall: Some responding clones were detected in pre-infection memory, which suggested that pre-existing cross-reactive memory T cells had joined the SARS-CoV-2 response. The study covered only a couple of mild cases, and larger cohorts including severe cases with pre-infection samples were considered necessary. The second-wave clones that peaked on day 37 were not confirmed to be SARS-CoV-2 specific. Contracting CD4+ clones turned up mainly in the CM and EM memory subsets, whereas EMRA was where CD8+ clones were enriched. From day 15 to 85, contracting clones showed balanced CD4/CD8 phenotypes, whereas a second wave of clones that expanded from day 15 to 37 leaned towards CD4+.

Spanning cysteine to phenylalanine, the CDR3 consists of 15 amino acids. The kept DNA is CDR3 alone, 45 bases in frame from the first base. V and J are trimmed by 5 bases and 7 bases, and the gene matches miss 6 bases of the junction. The germline V gene (reference sequence) supplies CDR1 SEHNR and CDR2 FQNEAQ. The origin of this receptor is a man between 18 and 35 years old who had mild COVID-19 (a few samples of this study predate the infection). The sample titles of this study are shuffled in the database, so cell type and time point are left out; the donor was told from shared clones. The receptor chain draws on TRBV7-9 and TRBJ2-1; TRBD2 matches 12 bases in the middle. The sequenced material came from PBMCs or a T cell subset sorted from them (not recorded which). For the CDR3, the sequence is CASSVTSGGPNEQFF. The sequence in DNA is TGTGCCAGCAGCGTAACTAGCGGGGGGCCGAATGAGCAGTTCTTC.